This T cell receptor beta chain was captured in a study of blood T cell repertoires in COVID-19. On the study more broadly: COVID-19 samples collected from the United States, Italy and Spain covered acute and convalescent phases. T cells, B-cell-depleted T cells, or PBMCs supplied cDNA or gDNA.

CDR1 is MGHRA and CDR2 is YSYEKL in the germline V gene. V gave up 3 bases and J gave up 6 bases; unmatched junction bases: 4. The CDR3 contains 13 residues. In the original processing: Reference gene primer amplification gave estimated nucleated cell counts. The repertoire was sequenced with immunoSEQ multiplex PCR; TCRdb's copy has only in-frame clones and lacks some. That table is the source of V, J and clone size, and D and trimming were worked out from the DNA. The table has tens of thousands of clones, roughly nine tenths seen once. What was sequenced was peripheral blood. The sequence derives from a woman aged 45-65 years with active or convalescent COVID-19. V and J are TRBV4-1 and TRBJ1-1, with 7 bases fitting TRBD1. CDR3 amino acids: CASSQGGQPEAFF. CDR3 in DNA: TGCGCCAGCAGCCAGGGGGGACAGCCTGAAGCTTTCTTT.